This TCR beta chain derives from a study of memory CD4+ T cells and cytomegalovirus serostatus. The sort gate was single viable CD3+CD4+CD8-CD45RO+ cells for memory CD4+ T cells. Germline V gene data show CDR1 as SEHNR and CDR2 as FQNEAQ (reference sequence). CDR3 length: 14 residues. Trimming stripped 0 bases from V and 3 bases from J, with 8 bases between. Authors' processing steps: Out-of-frame sequences were removed, leaving 2 million to 2.5 million distinct TCRbeta sequences. The protocol was immunoSEQ multiplex PCR, while the TCRdb copy is restricted to in-frame clones and leaves out a portion. V and J calls and clone size come straight from that table; D and trimming were deduced from the DNA. The profile shows over 50,000 clones, around 78% of them singletons.

This rearrangement joins TRBV7-9 to TRBJ1-1; D is uncertain. Sequenced: memory CD4+ T cells from blood. This receptor was taken from an adult in good health and CMV-seronegative. CDR3 sequence: CASSLAPGDTEAFF. In DNA, the CDR3 is TGTGCCAGCAGCTTAGCCCCTGGGGACACTGAAGCTTTCTTT.